This T cell receptor beta chain was found in a study of blood T cell repertoires in COVID-19. Original data processing: Researchers report that nucleated cell counts were estimated from reference gene primer amplification. Measured with immunoSEQ multiplex PCR; TCRdb has only the in-frame clones, and not every one. The DNA gave D and trimming, while V, J and clone size come from that table. The sample holds fewer than 250,000 clones, 80% to 85% seen once. CDR3 length: 16 amino acids. Looked up from germline, CDR1 is SGDLS and CDR2 is YYNGEE. Trimming left V 0 bases short and J 0 bases short, with 10 bases between.

Sample: PBMCs or T cells enriched from blood (not recorded which). The chain combines TRBV9 with TRBJ1-3; D call uncertain. The TCR originated in a young woman who had been exposed to COVID-19. In nucleotides, the CDR3 is TGTGCCAGCAGCGTAGGGAGGTGGGGCTCTGGAAACACCATATATTTT. Protein: CASSVGRWGSGNTIYF.